The rows below give T cell receptor beta chains drawn from one sample of a study of cytomegalovirus exposure and HLA in healthy donors. Sequencing was performed with immunoSEQ multiplex PCR; in TCRdb, only in-frame clones are kept and a portion is missing. The repertoire holds over 110,000 clones, with around 90% as singletons. Sequenced input: PBMCs. These receptors all come from a man younger than 35 in good health and CMV-seropositive. CDR3s include the opening cysteine and the closing phenylalanine or tryptophan. The order of the fields is CDR3 protein, CDR3 DNA, D gene, V gene, clone size, J gene. A D gene is named only where the DNA matches it firmly. For some rows the clone size is stated as once, few or many, or as a class when expanded; others skip it.

CDR3: CASSLFSPRETQYF
DNA: TGCGCCAGCAGCTTATTTTCTCCCCGGGAAACCCAGTACTTC
D: NA
V: TRBV5-1
size: NA
J: TRBJ2-5

CDR3: CATSFPSTGGAYNEQFF
DNA: TGTGCCACCAGTTTTCCTTCTACAGGGGGCGCGTACAATGAGCAGTTCTTC
D: TRBD1
V: TRBV28
size: NA
J: TRBJ2-1

CDR3: CASSPGQNYEQYF
DNA: TGTGCCAGCAGCCCTGGACAGAACTACGAGCAGTACTTC
D: NA
V: TRBV27
size: NA
J: TRBJ2-7

CDR3: CASSPGEGLGGYTF
DNA: TGTGCCAGCAGCCCTGGCGAGGGTCTAGGGGGCTACACCTTC
D: NA
V: TRBV9
size: NA
J: TRBJ1-2

CDR3: CASSLARSRGGGYTF
DNA: TGTGCCAGCAGCTTAGCGAGAAGTCGGGGGGGCGGCTACACCTTC
D: NA
V: TRBV7-2
size: NA
J: TRBJ1-2

CDR3: CASSYSVGGATYEQYF
DNA: TGTGCCAGCAGTTACTCAGTAGGGGGAGCAACCTACGAGCAGTACTTC
D: NA
V: TRBV6-5
size: once
J: TRBJ2-7

CDR3: CASSPQGAYSYEQYF
DNA: TGTGCCAGCAGCCCTCAGGGGGCATACTCCTACGAGCAGTACTTC
D: TRBD1
V: TRBV5-4
size: NA
J: TRBJ2-7

CDR3: CASSIQGTLRDTQYF
DNA: TGTGCCAGTAGTATCCAGGGCACGCTTAGGGATACGCAGTATTTT
D: NA
V: TRBV19
size: NA
J: TRBJ2-3

CDR3: CASSEPDRSNTDTQYF
DNA: TGCGCCAGCAGTGAGCCGGACAGATCGAACACAGATACGCAGTATTTT
D: NA
V: TRBV10-2
size: NA
J: TRBJ2-3

CDR3: CSVEGVRDRGSYEQYF
DNA: TGCAGCGTTGAGGGCGTCCGGGACAGGGGCTCCTACGAGCAGTACTTC
D: TRBD1
V: TRBV29-1
size: once
J: TRBJ2-7

CDR3: CASSLGGQGNQPQHF
DNA: TGCGCCAGCAGCTTGGGTGGACAGGGCAATCAGCCCCAGCATTTT
D: TRBD1
V: TRBV5-1
size: NA
J: TRBJ1-5

CDR3: CAWSEGQGYGYTF
DNA: TGTGCCTGGAGTGAAGGACAGGGCTATGGCTACACCTTC
D: TRBD1
V: TRBV30
size: NA
J: TRBJ1-2

CDR3: CASRRLTGDYYGYTF
DNA: TGTGCCAGCAGACGGTTGACAGGGGATTACTATGGCTACACCTTC
D: TRBD1
V: TRBV6-5
size: NA
J: TRBJ1-2

CDR3: CASSLSFGQSLNQPQHF
DNA: TGTGCCAGCAGTTTATCGTTCGGACAGTCACTCAATCAGCCCCAGCATTTT
D: NA
V: TRBV27
size: NA
J: TRBJ1-5

CDR3: CASSTTGGNNEQFF
DNA: TGCGCCAGCAGCACGACAGGGGGAAACAATGAGCAGTTCTTC
D: TRBD1
V: TRBV5-1
size: once
J: TRBJ2-1

CDR3: CASSWDRGSGNTIYF
DNA: TGTGCCAGCAGCTGGGACAGGGGCTCTGGAAACACCATATATTTT
D: TRBD1
V: TRBV7-8
size: NA
J: TRBJ1-3

CDR3: CASSFWTGMVEQFF
DNA: TGTGCCAGCAGCTTTTGGACAGGGATGGTTGAGCAGTTCTTC
D: TRBD1
V: TRBV7-9
size: NA
J: TRBJ2-1

CDR3: CASSLLGQASYEQYF
DNA: TGTGCCAGCAGCCTTCTGGGACAGGCATCCTACGAGCAGTACTTC
D: TRBD1
V: TRBV7-8
size: NA
J: TRBJ2-7

CDR3: CASSFNLRRADTEAFF
DNA: TGTGCCAGCAGCTTTAACCTTCGGAGGGCGGACACTGAAGCTTTCTTT
D: NA
V: TRBV5-5
size: NA
J: TRBJ1-1

CDR3: CASSLGPDRENTEAFF
DNA: TGTGCCAGCAGCTTAGGTCCTGACAGGGAGAACACTGAAGCTTTCTTT
D: TRBD1
V: TRBV5-8
size: once
J: TRBJ1-1

CDR3: CAWSVGGGSTDTQYF
DNA: TGTGCCTGGAGTGTCGGCGGGGGTAGCACAGATACGCAGTATTTT
D: TRBD2
V: TRBV30
size: NA
J: TRBJ2-3

CDR3: CASSQPTGTDEKLFF
DNA: TGTGCCAGCAGCCAACCGACAGGAACAGACGAAAAACTGTTTTTT
D: NA
V: TRBV4-2
size: NA
J: TRBJ1-4

CDR3: CAISDNWKRGNTIYF
DNA: TGTGCCATCAGTGATAACTGGAAGCGAGGAAACACCATATATTTT
D: NA
V: TRBV10-3
size: NA
J: TRBJ1-3

CDR3: CAWSSGQFYEQYF
DNA: TGTGCCTGGAGTTCGGGACAGTTCTACGAGCAGTACTTC
D: TRBD1
V: TRBV30
size: few
J: TRBJ2-7

CDR3: CASSEDRVNTIYF
DNA: TGTGCCAGCAGCGAAGACAGGGTAAACACCATATATTTT
D: TRBD1
V: TRBV7-9
size: NA
J: TRBJ1-3

CDR3: CASSLNRGPNQPQHF
DNA: TGTGCCAGCAGCTTAAACAGGGGGCCAAATCAGCCCCAGCATTTT
D: TRBD1
V: TRBV5-6
size: few
J: TRBJ1-5

CDR3: CASTSGTGGAETQYF
DNA: TGTGCCAGCACCTCCGGGACAGGGGGCGCAGAGACCCAGTACTTC
D: TRBD1
V: TRBV6-1
size: NA
J: TRBJ2-5

CDR3: CASSPYSGTYNEQFF
DNA: TGTGCCAGCTCACCATATAGCGGGACCTACAATGAGCAGTTCTTC
D: TRBD2
V: TRBV18
size: NA
J: TRBJ2-1

CDR3: CSVGQGIEETQYF
DNA: TGCAGCGTTGGACAGGGTATTGAAGAGACCCAGTACTTC
D: TRBD1
V: TRBV29-1
size: NA
J: TRBJ2-5

CDR3: CASSTSGTGVMDYGYTF
DNA: TGCGCCAGCAGCACCTCCGGGACAGGGGTGATGGACTATGGCTACACCTTC
D: TRBD1
V: TRBV5-1
size: NA
J: TRBJ1-2

CDR3: CAISESRGNRAVGTGPSFVQPQHF
DNA: TGTGCCATCAGTGAGTCCCGGGGGAACAGGGCCGTGGGGACAGGGCCAAGTTTTGTTCAGCCCCAGCATTTT
D: TRBD1
V: TRBV10-3
size: once
J: TRBJ1-5

CDR3: CASSTVAEAFF
DNA: TGTGCCAGCAGTACAGTTGCTGAAGCTTTCTTT
D: NA
V: TRBV6-1
size: NA
J: TRBJ1-1

CDR3: CASRGPNEKLFF
DNA: TGTGCCTCCAGGGGGCCTAATGAAAAACTGTTTTTT
D: TRBD1
V: TRBV15
size: NA
J: TRBJ1-4

CDR3: CASSSRPGEHEKLFF
DNA: TGCGCCAGCAGCTCCCGACCGGGGGAACACGAAAAACTGTTTTTT
D: NA
V: TRBV5-1
size: NA
J: TRBJ1-4

CDR3: CSVSWGHEKLFF
DNA: TGCAGCGTTAGCTGGGGGCATGAAAAACTGTTTTTT
D: NA
V: TRBV29-1
size: NA
J: TRBJ1-4

CDR3: CASSVDRNGGYTF
DNA: TGTGCCAGCAGCGTTGACAGGAACGGGGGCTACACCTTC
D: NA
V: TRBV5-8
size: few
J: TRBJ1-2

CDR3: CASSLAMGGATNYGYTF
DNA: TGCGCCAGCAGCTTGGCCATGGGGGGTGCGACTAACTATGGCTACACCTTC
D: NA
V: TRBV5-1
size: NA
J: TRBJ1-2

CDR3: CASSPSPGGRQETQYF
DNA: TGTGCCAGCAGCCCGTCTCCGGGGGGGCGACAAGAGACCCAGTACTTC
D: TRBD2
V: TRBV9
size: NA
J: TRBJ2-5

CDR3: CASSSGQARFYGYTF
DNA: TGTGCCAGCAGTTCAGGACAGGCAAGATTCTATGGCTACACCTTC
D: TRBD1
V: TRBV11-2
size: once
J: TRBJ1-2

CDR3: CASSSSASSGNTIYF
DNA: TGTGCCAGCAGTTCCTCAGCTAGCTCTGGAAACACCATATATTTT
D: NA
V: TRBV27
size: once
J: TRBJ1-3

CDR3: CASSEYSGSQPQHF
DNA: TGTGCCAGCAGTGAGTACAGTGGGAGTCAGCCCCAGCATTTT
D: NA
V: TRBV6-4
size: NA
J: TRBJ1-5

CDR3: CASSQALQGLAGGLNYEQYF
DNA: TGCGCCAGCAGCCAAGCCCTACAGGGGTTAGCGGGAGGGCTGAACTACGAGCAGTACTTC
D: TRBD2
V: TRBV4-1
size: NA
J: TRBJ2-7

CDR3: CAWSENRVDTEAFF
DNA: TGTGCCTGGAGTGAAAACAGGGTAGACACTGAAGCTTTCTTT
D: NA
V: TRBV30
size: NA
J: TRBJ1-1

CDR3: CASSPITGALAKNIQYF
DNA: TGTGCCAGCTCACCAATAACAGGGGCCCTAGCCAAAAACATTCAGTACTTC
D: TRBD1
V: TRBV18
size: once
J: TRBJ2-4

CDR3: CASSLDSDTGAGYTF
DNA: TGTGCCAGCAGCCTTGACTCGGATACAGGGGCCGGCTACACCTTC
D: TRBD1
V: TRBV2
size: NA
J: TRBJ1-2

CDR3: CASMQTSGSYEQYF
DNA: TGTGCCAGTATGCAGACTAGCGGGAGTTACGAGCAGTACTTC
D: TRBD2
V: TRBV19
size: NA
J: TRBJ2-7

CDR3: CASSQGPSGREWNEQFF
DNA: TGCGCCAGCAGCCAAGGTCCGAGCGGGAGGGAGTGGAATGAGCAGTTCTTC
D: TRBD2
V: TRBV4-1
size: NA
J: TRBJ2-1

CDR3: CSVTLALGLAASTDTQYF
DNA: TGCAGCGTCACCCTGGCCCTGGGACTAGCGGCTAGCACAGATACGCAGTATTTT
D: TRBD2
V: TRBV29-1
size: NA
J: TRBJ2-3

CDR3: CASSLESGGPYYEQYF
DNA: TGCGCCAGCAGCTTGGAGTCCGGGGGTCCCTACTACGAGCAGTACTTC
D: NA
V: TRBV5-1
size: NA
J: TRBJ2-7

CDR3: CASSLVGRETQYF
DNA: TGTGCCAGCAGCTTAGTGGGGAGGGAGACCCAGTACTTC
D: NA
V: TRBV11-3
size: NA
J: TRBJ2-5